This TCR beta chain was identified in a study of T cell responses to AZD1222 COVID-19 vaccine. The repertoire was sequenced with immunoSEQ multiplex PCR; TCRdb's copy has only in-frame clones and lacks some. The sample lists roughly 90,000 clones; about 86% were seen once. This clone was counted between two and nine times. Losses at the gene ends were 3 bases for V and 0 bases for J; bases not matched to a gene: 6. The germline gives CDR1 SGHDT, CDR2 YYEEEE. The CDR3 loop spans 16 amino acids. This receptor was taken from an adult in good health. Specimen: peripheral blood, collected on day 0 of AZD1222 vaccination. This rearrangement joins TRBV5-6 to TRBJ2-7, with 10 nucleotides matching TRBD1. CDR3 protein: CASSSTGQGGSYEQYF. The CDR3 DNA is TGTGCCAGCAGCTCTACCGGACAGGGGGGCTCCTACGAGCAGTACTTC.